These T cell receptor beta chains were read from a single sample in a study of T cells in localized non-small cell lung cancer. Generated by immunoSEQ multiplex PCR, the TCRdb table keeps only in-frame clones and is missing some. The sample includes roughly 15,000 clones, around 87% seen only once; the top ten take approximately 1.2%. The source material was peripheral blood mononuclear cells, sampled before any cancer treatment. The receptors originated from a woman between 35 and 75 years old with stage III lung adenocarcinoma. Each CDR3 is given with its conserved first and last residue. D genes are given only for firm matches. The size of a clone is reported for some rows only, either as once, few or many, or as a class for expanded clones.

TRBJ2-7,TRBV5-1,NA,NA,CASSGEVDEQYF,TGCGCCAGCAGCGGGGAGGTGGACGAGCAGTACTTC
TRBJ2-7,TRBV5-4,NA,TRBD1,CASGRQGAYEQYF,TGTGCCAGCGGGAGGCAGGGGGCTTACGAGCAGTACTTC
TRBJ2-7,TRBV6-5,NA,TRBD1,CASSYGDRGYEQYF,TGTGCCAGCAGTTATGGGGACAGGGGCTACGAGCAGTACTTC
TRBJ2-2,TRBV6-6,once,NA,CASRRTANTGELFF,TGTGCCAGCAGAAGGACGGCAAACACCGGGGAGCTGTTTTTT
TRBJ2-7,TRBV9,NA,TRBD1,CASSPGQYYEQYF,TGTGCCAGCAGCCCGGGACAGTACTACGAGCAGTACTTC
TRBJ2-3,TRBV18,NA,NA,CASSPRAEGNPDTQYF,TGTGCCAGCTCGCCCCGGGCCGAGGGGAATCCAGATACGCAGTATTTT
TRBJ1-2,TRBV28,once,NA,CASRRGDYGYTF,TGTGCCAGCAGAAGGGGAGACTATGGCTACACCTTC
TRBJ1-1,TRBV5-4,NA,TRBD1,CASSLARQGWTEAFF,TGTGCCAGCAGCTTAGCAAGACAGGGGTGGACTGAAGCTTTCTTT
TRBJ1-6,TRBV7-9,NA,TRBD1,CASSPRQGVSPLHF,TGTGCCAGCAGCCCTAGACAGGGTGTTTCACCCCTCCACTTT
TRBJ2-4,TRBV2,NA,NA,CASRREGANIQYF,TGTGCCTCACGCCGGGAGGGGGCTAACATTCAGTACTTC
TRBJ2-3,TRBV7-9,NA,NA,CASSPGRSTDTQYF,TGTGCCAGCAGCCCCGGACGGAGCACAGATACGCAGTATTTT
TRBJ1-2,TRBV7-2,NA,NA,CASSFTGGGTIGYTF,TGTGCCAGCAGCTTTACGGGAGGGGGTACTATAGGCTACACCTTC
TRBJ2-3,TRBV5-1,few,TRBD2,CASSTGGESTDTQYF,TGCGCCAGCAGCACCGGGGGGGAGAGCACAGATACGCAGTATTTT
TRBJ1-1,TRBV10-3,once,NA,CASAFRGDTEAFF,TGTGCCAGCGCCTTCCGAGGGGACACTGAAGCTTTCTTT
TRBJ1-5,TRBV7-9,NA,NA,CASSLGESQPQHF,TGTGCCAGCAGCTTGGGGGAATCGCAGCCCCAGCATTTT
TRBJ2-7,TRBV7-8,once,TRBD1,CASSPRDRAYEQYF,TGTGCCAGCAGCCCCAGGGACAGGGCCTACGAGCAGTACTTC
TRBJ1-1,TRBV4-1,NA,NA,CASSQDSGRAEAFF,TGCGCCAGCAGCCAAGATTCGGGGAGGGCTGAAGCTTTCTTT
TRBJ1-4,TRBV19,NA,NA,CASSSNPGEKLFF,TGTGCCAGTAGTTCAAACCCGGGTGAGAAACTGTTTTTT
TRBJ1-5,TRBV7-8,once,NA,CASSFSPQQPQHF,TGTGCCAGCAGCTTCTCTCCCCAGCAGCCCCAGCATTTT
TRBJ1-5,TRBV10-3,NA,NA,CAILFSNQPQHF,TGTGCCATACTCTTTAGCAATCAGCCCCAGCATTTT
TRBJ2-7,TRBV5-1,NA,TRBD1,CASRGGQGAYEQYF,TGCGCCAGCAGGGGCGGACAGGGGGCCTACGAGCAGTACTTC
TRBJ2-7,TRBV15,NA,NA,CATSKTTVSSYEQYF,TGTGCCACCAGCAAAACGACCGTAAGCTCCTACGAGCAGTACTTC
TRBJ2-7,TRBV5-1,NA,TRBD2,CASSFQGGSSYEQYF,TGCGCCAGCAGCTTCCAGGGCGGGAGCTCCTACGAGCAGTACTTC
TRBJ2-5,TRBV19,NA,TRBD1,CASSTLGTGGLEGQYF,TGTGCCAGTAGTACTCTCGGGACAGGGGGTTTGGAGGGCCAGTACTTC
TRBJ1-6,TRBV19,NA,TRBD1,CASSPGQRNSPLHF,TGTGCCAGTAGCCCGGGACAGAGGAATTCACCCCTCCACTTT
TRBJ2-3,TRBV7-2,NA,NA,CASSRKRTDTQYF,TGTGCCAGCAGCCGGAAACGCACAGATACGCAGTATTTT
TRBJ1-5,TRBV7-9,NA,NA,CASSLVGERQPQHF,TGTGCCAGCAGCTTAGTGGGGGAACGGCAGCCCCAGCATTTT
TRBJ2-3,TRBV9,NA,NA,CASSLNSGGGTDTQYF,TGTGCCAGCAGCCTCAACTCAGGCGGTGGCACAGATACGCAGTATTTT
TRBJ2-3,TRBV14,NA,NA,CASSRTGIQQYF,TGTGCCAGCAGCCGCACCGGGATACAACAGTATTTT
TRBJ2-3,TRBV19,NA,NA,CASSIPGSPLTDTQYF,TGTGCCAGTAGTATACCGGGCAGCCCTCTCACAGATACGCAGTATTTT
TRBJ1-5,TRBV6-1,few,NA,CASIESEYQPQHF,TGTGCCAGCATTGAAAGTGAATATCAGCCCCAGCATTTT
TRBJ2-2,TRBV25-1,NA,TRBD2,CASSVSGGGTGELFF,TGTGCCAGCAGTGTTAGCGGGGGAGGCACCGGGGAGCTGTTTTTT
TRBJ2-1,TRBV5-4,NA,TRBD2,CASSLRGGSEQFF,TGTGCCAGCAGCTTGCGGGGGGGATCTGAGCAGTTCTTC
TRBJ2-3,TRBV25-1,NA,TRBD1,CASSLTGADTQYF,TGTGCCAGCAGTCTCACAGGGGCAGATACGCAGTATTTT
TRBJ2-1,TRBV7-2,NA,TRBD1,CASSPDRGRSEQFF,TGTGCCAGCAGCCCGGACAGGGGGCGAAGTGAGCAGTTCTTC
TRBJ1-2,TRBV5-4,NA,NA,CASSLDTGMGYGYTF,TGTGCCAGCAGCTTAGATACAGGGATGGGCTATGGCTACACCTTC
TRBJ1-6,TRBV6-6,NA,NA,CASSRSYNSPLHF,TGTGCCAGCAGTCGTTCTTATAATTCACCCCTCCACTTT
TRBJ2-7,TRBV11-2,few,NA,CASSSPRHGPKEYF,TGTGCCAGCAGCTCGCCGAGGCACGGACCAAAGGAGTACTTC
TRBJ2-7,TRBV6-6,NA,NA,CASTRGIRSYEQYF,TGTGCCAGCACCCGGGGTATCCGTTCCTACGAGCAGTACTTC
TRBJ1-6,TRBV16,NA,NA,CASSQANGGNSPLHF,TGTGCCAGCAGCCAGGCAAACGGGGGAAATTCACCCCTCCACTTT
TRBJ2-7,TRBV6-1,NA,NA,CASSKERSGYEQYF,TGTGCCAGCAGTAAGGAGCGCAGTGGCTACGAGCAGTACTTC
TRBJ1-5,TRBV15,NA,TRBD1,CATSRARGTGVDQPQHF,TGTGCCACCAGCAGAGCCCGAGGGACAGGGGTCGATCAGCCCCAGCATTTT
TRBJ2-7,TRBV30,NA,NA,CAWSGGGLPYEQYF,TGTGCCTGGAGTGGCGGTGGACTTCCCTACGAGCAGTACTTC